The present T cell receptor beta chain was sequenced within a study of T cells in Graves' hyperthyroidism and ophthalmopathy. Those patients with uncontrolled infection, other autoimmune disease, pregnancy or lactation were excluded. Fresh peripheral blood, about 9.9 ml, yielded the PBMCs. There were TCR beta CDR3 regions amplified from RNA transcripts. Primed by the HTBI set, a first-round RT-PCR was run on the TCR CDR3. TCRdb passed the multiplex PCR reads through MiXCR, listing each CDR3 protein once. Here the sample spans about 520,000 distinct CDR3 sequences, 24% being singletons. CDR3 length equals 16 residues. Germline CDR1 MDHEN, CDR2 SYDVKM. J lost 0 bases, V lost 5 bases, and 8 bases had no gene match. This clonotype was picked up many times.

This TCR was sampled from a woman aged 25-40 years with Graves' ophthalmopathy. Source material: blood. V and J are TRBV28 and TRBJ2-7; 9 bases are shared with TRBD1. This chain's CDR3 is CASSPRTGASSYEQYF. CDR3 coding DNA: TGTGCCAGCAGTCCCCGGACAGGGGCAAGCTCCTACGAGCAGTACTTC.